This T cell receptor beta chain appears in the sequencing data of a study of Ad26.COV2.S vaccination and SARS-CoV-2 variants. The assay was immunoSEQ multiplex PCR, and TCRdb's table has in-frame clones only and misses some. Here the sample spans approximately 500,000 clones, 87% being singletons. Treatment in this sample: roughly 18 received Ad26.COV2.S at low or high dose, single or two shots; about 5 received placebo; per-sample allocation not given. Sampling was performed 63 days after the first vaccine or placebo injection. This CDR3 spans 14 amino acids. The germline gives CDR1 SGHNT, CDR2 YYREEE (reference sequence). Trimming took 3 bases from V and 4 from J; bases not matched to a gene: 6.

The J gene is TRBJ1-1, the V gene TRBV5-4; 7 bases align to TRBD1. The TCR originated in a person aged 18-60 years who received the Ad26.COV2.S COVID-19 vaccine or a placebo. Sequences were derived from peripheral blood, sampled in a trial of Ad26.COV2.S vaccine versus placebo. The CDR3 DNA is TGTGCCAGCAGCTATGACAGGGTTCGCACTGAAGCTTTCTTT. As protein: CASSYDRVRTEAFF.